This is a list of T cell receptor beta chains from one sample in a study of blood T cell repertoires in COVID-19. This table comes from immunoSEQ multiplex PCR, and its TCRdb copy is limited to in-frame clones, with some not included. The table includes 200,000 to 300,000 clones, over 75% detected once. Material for sequencing was peripheral blood. Receptor source: a human donor in a cohort sampled during active COVID-19. Both conserved end residues are part of each CDR3. D genes are given only for firm matches. Not all rows give a size; the values are once, few, many and, for expanded clones, a class.

TRBJ2-3	.	TRBD1	TRBV19	CAINARGRASTDTQYF	TGTGCCATTAATGCCAGGGGGAGAGCTAGCACAGATACGCAGTATTTT
TRBJ2-3	.	.	TRBV28	CASSLWDRLTQYF	TGTGCCAGCAGTTTATGGGACAGACTCACGCAGTATTTT
TRBJ1-4	.	TRBD1	TRBV14	CASSQGARGLYEKLFF	TGTGCCAGCAGCCAAGGGGCCAGGGGGCTTTATGAAAAACTGTTTTTT
TRBJ1-1	.	.	TRBV5-1	CASSFKGQNTEAFF	TGCGCCAGCAGCTTTAAGGGACAGAACACTGAAGCTTTCTTT
TRBJ2-3	.	.	TRBV14	CASSQVGWGEQRADTQYF	TGTGCCAGCAGCCAAGTTGGATGGGGGGAGCAAAGGGCAGATACGCAGTATTTT
TRBJ2-3	.	.	TRBV24-1	CATSAPGDTQYF	TGTGCCACCAGTGCACCCGGAGATACGCAGTATTTT
TRBJ1-2	once	TRBD1	TRBV18	CASSSGQGARGYTF	TGTGCCAGCTCATCTGGACAGGGGGCGCGTGGCTACACCTTC
TRBJ2-7	.	TRBD2	TRBV6-5	CASRRLARGPSEQYF	TGTGCCAGCAGGAGACTAGCGCGAGGGCCTAGCGAGCAGTACTTC
TRBJ2-3	.	TRBD2	TRBV19	CASSFAGGLVTQYF	TGTGCCAGTAGTTTTGCGGGAGGATTAGTTACGCAGTATTTT
TRBJ2-2	.	TRBD2	TRBV7-3	CASSTSGGNTGELFF	TGTGCCAGCAGTACTAGCGGGGGAAACACCGGGGAGCTGTTTTTT
TRBJ2-7	.	TRBD2	TRBV10-2	CASRREGLASEQYF	TGCGCCAGCAGAAGGGAGGGACTAGCCTCAGAGCAGTACTTC
TRBJ1-4	few	.	TRBV11-2	CASSPGRGATNEKLFF	TGTGCCAGCAGCCCGGGGAGGGGAGCAACTAATGAAAAACTGTTTTTT
TRBJ2-5	.	TRBD2	TRBV15	CATSGLAGEETQYF	TGTGCCACCAGCGGACTAGCGGGGGAAGAGACCCAGTACTTC
TRBJ1-4	.	TRBD1	TRBV6-5	CASRETGDWAEKLFF	TGTGCCAGCAGGGAGACAGGGGATTGGGCTGAAAAACTGTTTTTT
TRBJ2-7	.	.	TRBV3-1/TRBV3-2	CASSRGLSHEQYF	TGTGCCAGCAGCCGGGGACTCTCTCACGAGCAGTACTTC
TRBJ2-7	few	TRBD1	TRBV19	CASSTLLGTGSQQYF	TGTGCCAGTAGTACACTCCTGGGGACAGGGTCGCAGCAGTACTTC
TRBJ2-4	.	TRBD1	TRBV2	CASRDRLPKNIQYF	TGTGCCAGCAGGGACAGGTTGCCCAAAAACATTCAGTACTTC
TRBJ1-2	.	.	TRBV10-3	CAISDRQKGNYGYTF	TGTGCCATCAGTGATCGACAAAAGGGGAACTATGGCTACACCTTC
TRBJ1-2	.	.	TRBV5-5	CASSLGQINYGYTF	TGTGCCAGCAGCTTAGGACAGATCAACTATGGCTACACCTTC
TRBJ2-7	few	.	TRBV7-9	CASSPLRGLGSYEQYF	TGTGCCAGCAGCCCCCTCAGAGGACTTGGGTCGTACGAGCAGTACTTC
TRBJ1-4	.	TRBD1	TRBV2	CASSDRQGAREKLFF	TGTGCCAGCAGTGACCGACAGGGGGCCAGGGAAAAACTGTTTTTT
TRBJ1-1	.	TRBD1	TRBV5-6	CASSFGQGFNTEAFF	TGTGCCAGCAGCTTCGGACAGGGCTTTAACACTGAAGCTTTCTTT
TRBJ2-6	.	TRBD1	TRBV19	CASSTGDRKGASGANVLTF	TGTGCCAGTAGTACCGGGGACAGGAAGGGTGCCTCTGGGGCCAACGTCCTGACTTTC
TRBJ2-1	.	.	TRBV24-1	CATSDPGVSSYNEQFF	TGTGCCACCAGTGACCCAGGGGTCAGCTCCTACAATGAGCAGTTCTTC
TRBJ2-7	.	TRBD2	TRBV7-2	CASRTRGSTYEQYF	TGTGCCAGCAGAACCCGCGGGAGCACCTACGAGCAGTACTTC
TRBJ1-6	.	.	TRBV11-2	CASKNRDNSPLHF	TGTGCCAGCAAAAACAGGGACAATTCACCCCTCCACTTT
TRBJ2-2	.	.	TRBV19	CATRTLTGELFF	TGTGCCACCAGGACTCTCACCGGGGAGCTGTTTTTT
TRBJ2-5	.	.	TRBV6-2/TRBV6-3	CASSYRRNFETQYF	TGTGCCAGCAGTTACCGCAGGAATTTTGAGACCCAGTACTTC
TRBJ2-7	.	.	TRBV28	CASSSQINSSPSYEQYF	TGTGCCAGCAGTTCCCAGATAAACAGCTCCCCCTCCTACGAGCAGTACTTC
TRBJ2-7	.	TRBD1	TRBV11-3	CASSTDRVTYEQYF	TGTGCCAGCAGCACCGACAGGGTAACCTACGAGCAGTACTTC
TRBJ2-1	few	TRBD2	TRBV27	CASSWIAGVSREQFF	TGTGCCAGCAGTTGGATAGCGGGAGTATCCCGTGAGCAGTTCTTC
TRBJ2-6	.	.	TRBV18	CASSPTLSGANVLTF	TGTGCCAGCTCACCTACTCTCTCTGGGGCCAACGTCCTGACTTTC
TRBJ1-6	.	TRBD1	TRBV15	CATSRGTGGSYNSPLHF	TGTGCCACCAGCAGAGGGACAGGGGGCTCCTATAATTCACCCCTCCACTTT
TRBJ1-3	.	.	TRBV28	CASRKQGLSGNTIYF	TGTGCCAGCAGAAAACAGGGTCTGTCTGGAAACACCATATATTTT
TRBJ1-2	.	TRBD1	TRBV6-2/TRBV6-3	CASSYHLRTGANYGYTF	TGTGCCAGCAGTTATCATCTCCGGACAGGAGCTAACTATGGCTACACCTTC
TRBJ1-4	.	.	TRBV19	CASSQTRWQGNEKLFF	TGTGCCAGTAGTCAGACCCGGTGGCAGGGGAATGAAAAACTGTTTTTT
TRBJ2-7	once	TRBD2	TRBV29-1	CSVEDRQGSMGGDSEQYF	TGCAGCGTTGAAGATCGACAAGGATCTATGGGGGGGGATAGCGAGCAGTACTTC
TRBJ2-1	few	TRBD2	TRBV4-1	CASSQPAGLAGRNNEQFF	TGCGCCAGCAGCCAGCCAGCCGGGCTAGCGGGGAGAAATAATGAGCAGTTCTTC
TRBJ2-5	.	.	TRBV27	CASKNNRLDQETQYF	TGTGCCAGTAAAAACAACCGGCTAGACCAAGAGACCCAGTACTTC
TRBJ1-2	.	.	TRBV7-2	CASSLDYYGYTF	TGTGCCAGCAGCTTAGACTACTATGGCTACACCTTC
TRBJ1-1	.	.	TRBV5-4	CASTPGGTDTEAFF	TGTGCCAGCACCCCCGGGGGAACGGACACTGAAGCTTTCTTT
TRBJ1-2	few	.	TRBV11-2	CASSLVQGGYTF	TGTGCCAGCAGCTTAGTTCAGGGCGGCTACACCTTC
TRBJ2-2	.	.	TRBV7-2	CASSFMRGNTGELFF	TGTGCCAGCAGCTTCATGCGGGGGAACACCGGGGAGCTGTTTTTT
TRBJ1-5	once	TRBD1	TRBV2	CASTPDRDRGQPQHF	TGTGCCAGCACCCCAGACCGGGACAGGGGACAGCCCCAGCATTTT
TRBJ2-6	.	.	TRBV19	CASSIPPGRGANVLTF	TGTGCCAGTAGTATCCCGCCAGGGAGGGGGGCCAACGTCCTGACTTTC
TRBJ2-2	.	.	TRBV5-1	CASSSTGELFF	TGCGCCAGCAGCTCGACCGGGGAGCTGTTTTTT
TRBJ2-1	.	TRBD2	TRBV6-6	CASSMTSGGAVGEQFF	TGTGCCAGCAGTATGACTAGCGGGGGGGCCGTAGGTGAGCAGTTCTTC
TRBJ1-1	.	.	TRBV6-1	CASSVQPGDVDTEAFF	TGTGCCAGCAGTGTTCAGCCAGGGGATGTGGACACTGAAGCTTTCTTT
TRBJ1-2	.	.	TRBV7-2	CASSSGGGSGYTF	TGTGCCAGCAGCTCGGGAGGGGGAAGTGGCTACACCTTC
TRBJ2-5	few	.	TRBV5-5	CASSAGLPRETQYF	TGTGCCAGCAGCGCGGGACTCCCCCGAGAGACCCAGTACTTC
TRBJ1-4	.	TRBD1	TRBV5-1	CASSPTRDRGRTEKLFF	TGCGCCAGCAGCCCCACCAGAGACAGGGGGCGGACTGAAAAACTGTTTTTT
TRBJ2-1	.	.	TRBV5-1	CASSLGLGSYNEQFF	TGCGCCAGCAGCTTGGGGTTGGGCAGCTACAATGAGCAGTTCTTC
TRBJ1-1	.	.	TRBV12-3/TRBV12-4	CASSLRGKTEAFF	TGTGCCAGCAGTTTACGGGGTAAGACTGAAGCTTTCTTT
TRBJ2-1	.	TRBD2	TRBV15	CATSRGTSGSNEQFF	TGTGCCACCAGCAGAGGGACTAGCGGGAGCAATGAGCAGTTCTTC
TRBJ2-7	few	TRBD1	TRBV6-5	CASSYSWGQGYEQYF	TGTGCCAGCAGTTACTCGTGGGGACAGGGCTACGAGCAGTACTTC